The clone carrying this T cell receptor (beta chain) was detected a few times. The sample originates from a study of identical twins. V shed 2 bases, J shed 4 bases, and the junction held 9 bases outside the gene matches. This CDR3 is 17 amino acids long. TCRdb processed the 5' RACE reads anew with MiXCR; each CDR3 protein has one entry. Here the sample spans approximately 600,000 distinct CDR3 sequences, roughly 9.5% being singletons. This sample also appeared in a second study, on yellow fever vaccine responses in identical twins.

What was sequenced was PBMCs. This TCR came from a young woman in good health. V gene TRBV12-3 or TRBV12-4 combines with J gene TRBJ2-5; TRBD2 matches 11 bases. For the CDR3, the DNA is TGTGCCAGCAGTTTACAACTAGCGGGGGTGCCCCGAGAGACCCAGTACTTC. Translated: CASSLQLAGVPRETQYF.